The sample holds one count of the clone carrying this T cell receptor beta chain. Its antigen is not identified. This sample stems from a study of cytomegalovirus exposure and HLA in healthy donors. Study details: Within an early data release were around 87 million unique TCRs drawn from HLA-typed donors. General study results and limits: Fewer N-insertions than the approximately 680-donor mean were reportedly shown by an Asian-associated ancestry cluster in a later analysis. Both high specificity and high sensitivity reportedly marked the classifier's diagnosis of cytomegalovirus status.

PCR involved 60 Vbeta and 13 Jbeta primers. The assay was immunoSEQ multiplex PCR, and TCRdb's table has in-frame clones only and misses some. The sample yields 120,000 or so clones, roughly 80% seen once. The source of this sequence is a man aged 40-49 years in good health and CMV-seronegative. Sequences were obtained from PBMCs.

The CDR3 nucleotides read TGTGCCAGCTCACTCTCCGTCCCGGGACAGGGATATGAGCAGTTCTTC. This gives the protein CASSLSVPGQGYEQFF. V and J are TRBV18 and TRBJ2-1; 9 bases align to TRBD1. Trimming took 4 bases from V and 8 from J; bases not matched to a gene: 12. Looked up from germline, CDR1 is KGHSH and CDR2 is LQKENI. The CDR3 is 16 amino acids.